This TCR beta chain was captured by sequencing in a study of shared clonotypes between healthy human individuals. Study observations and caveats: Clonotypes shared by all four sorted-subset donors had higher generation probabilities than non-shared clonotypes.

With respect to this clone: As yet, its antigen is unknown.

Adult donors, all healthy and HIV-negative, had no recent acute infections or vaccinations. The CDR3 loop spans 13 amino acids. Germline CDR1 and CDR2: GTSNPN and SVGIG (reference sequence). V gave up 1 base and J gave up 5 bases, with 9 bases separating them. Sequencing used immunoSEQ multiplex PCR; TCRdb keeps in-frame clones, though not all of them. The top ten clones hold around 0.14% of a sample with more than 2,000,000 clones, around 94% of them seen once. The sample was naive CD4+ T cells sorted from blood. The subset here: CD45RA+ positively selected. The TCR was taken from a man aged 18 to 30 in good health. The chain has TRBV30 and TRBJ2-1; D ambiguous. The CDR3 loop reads CAWSDGRNNEQFF. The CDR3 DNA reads TGTGCCTGGAGTGACGGACGGAACAATGAGCAGTTCTTC.